The rows below give T cell receptor beta chains drawn from one sample of a study of cytomegalovirus exposure and HLA in healthy donors. Only in-frame clones appear in the TCRdb table, and some are missing; sequencing was by immunoSEQ multiplex PCR. Of 98,000 or so clones in the sample, roughly 88% were seen once. Sequenced input: PBMCs. These receptors were taken from a woman under 30 in good health and CMV-seronegative. CDR3s include the opening cysteine and the closing phenylalanine or tryptophan. The D gene is left open where the match is weak. Expanded clones get a size class; other rows say once, few or many, or leave the size out.

v_gene: TRBV27
d_gene: TRBD1
j_gene: TRBJ2-5
abundance: NA
CDR3aa: CASSRIKQGLETQYF
CDR3nt: TGTGCCAGCAGCCGAATAAAACAGGGGTTAGAGACCCAGTACTTC

v_gene: TRBV6-1
d_gene: NA
j_gene: TRBJ1-4
abundance: NA
CDR3aa: CATGLGHDEKLFF
CDR3nt: TGTGCCACCGGGTTGGGTCACGATGAAAAACTGTTTTTT

v_gene: TRBV7-9
d_gene: NA
j_gene: TRBJ1-5
abundance: NA
CDR3aa: CASSLGGLGQPQHF
CDR3nt: TGTGCCAGCAGCTTAGGGGGCTTGGGTCAGCCCCAGCATTTT

v_gene: TRBV7-9
d_gene: TRBD1
j_gene: TRBJ1-5
abundance: few
CDR3aa: CASSSRDRGTNGPQHF
CDR3nt: TGTGCCAGCAGCTCACGGGACAGGGGCACTAACGGGCCCCAGCATTTT

v_gene: TRBV5-1
d_gene: TRBD1
j_gene: TRBJ2-7
abundance: NA
CDR3aa: CASSLTGGEKGYEQYF
CDR3nt: TGCGCCAGCAGCTTGACAGGGGGAGAAAAGGGTTACGAGCAGTACTTC

v_gene: TRBV28
d_gene: TRBD2
j_gene: TRBJ2-7
abundance: NA
CDR3aa: CASRTTRLAGVIRYEQYF
CDR3nt: TGTGCCAGCAGGACGACGAGACTAGCGGGGGTTATAAGGTACGAGCAGTACTTC

v_gene: TRBV19
d_gene: NA
j_gene: TRBJ2-1
abundance: NA
CDR3aa: CASSVGLNEQFF
CDR3nt: TGTGCCAGTAGCGTTGGCCTTAATGAGCAGTTCTTC

v_gene: TRBV27
d_gene: NA
j_gene: TRBJ2-1
abundance: once
CDR3aa: CASSSPTGRGGNEQFF
CDR3nt: TGTGCCAGCAGCTCCCCAACTGGAAGGGGGGGAAATGAGCAGTTCTTC

v_gene: TRBV7-9
d_gene: NA
j_gene: TRBJ2-7
abundance: NA
CDR3aa: CASSQYSYEQYF
CDR3nt: TGTGCCAGCAGCCAATACAGTTACGAGCAGTACTTC

v_gene: TRBV14
d_gene: NA
j_gene: TRBJ2-1
abundance: NA
CDR3aa: CASSQEAGRGVSNEQFF
CDR3nt: TGTGCCAGCAGCCAAGAGGCAGGGCGGGGAGTATCCAATGAGCAGTTCTTC

v_gene: TRBV7-8
d_gene: NA
j_gene: TRBJ1-2
abundance: NA
CDR3aa: CASSSYRDATNYGYTF
CDR3nt: TGTGCCAGCAGCTCCTACAGGGACGCAACTAACTATGGCTACACCTTC

v_gene: TRBV7-3
d_gene: NA
j_gene: TRBJ2-7
abundance: NA
CDR3aa: CASSLHRETKEQYF
CDR3nt: TGTGCCAGCAGCTTGCACAGGGAAACTAAGGAGCAGTACTTC

v_gene: TRBV14
d_gene: NA
j_gene: TRBJ2-7
abundance: NA
CDR3aa: CASSLDWMSYEQYF
CDR3nt: TGTGCCAGCAGCCTGGACTGGATGAGCTACGAGCAGTACTTC

v_gene: TRBV30
d_gene: TRBD1
j_gene: TRBJ1-2
abundance: NA
CDR3aa: CAWSRTGSSWGYTF
CDR3nt: TGTGCCTGGAGTCGGACAGGGTCGTCATGGGGCTACACCTTC

v_gene: TRBV5-1
d_gene: TRBD2
j_gene: TRBJ2-3
abundance: NA
CDR3aa: CASSLVGGGTVDTQYF
CDR3nt: TGCGCCAGCAGCTTGGTCGGCGGGGGGACCGTGGATACGCAGTATTTT

v_gene: TRBV7-8
d_gene: TRBD2
j_gene: TRBJ2-7
abundance: NA
CDR3aa: CASSSTSGAHYEQYF
CDR3nt: TGTGCCAGCAGCTCGACTAGCGGGGCTCACTACGAGCAGTACTTC

v_gene: TRBV28
d_gene: TRBD1
j_gene: TRBJ2-7
abundance: NA
CDR3aa: CASSLRTGIYEQYF
CDR3nt: TGTGCCAGCAGTCTTAGGACAGGGATCTACGAGCAGTACTTC

v_gene: TRBV30
d_gene: NA
j_gene: TRBJ2-7
abundance: few
CDR3aa: CAWAASYEQYF
CDR3nt: TGTGCCTGGGCGGCGAGCTACGAGCAGTACTTC

v_gene: TRBV6-1
d_gene: NA
j_gene: TRBJ2-1
abundance: NA
CDR3aa: CASSEIREQFF
CDR3nt: TGTGCCAGCAGTGAAATCCGGGAGCAGTTCTTC

v_gene: TRBV6-6
d_gene: NA
j_gene: TRBJ1-5
abundance: NA
CDR3aa: CASIDRSQPQHF
CDR3nt: TGTGCCAGCATCGACAGGAGTCAGCCCCAGCATTTT

v_gene: TRBV6-5
d_gene: NA
j_gene: TRBJ2-3
abundance: NA
CDR3aa: CASSYSRSTDTQYF
CDR3nt: TGTGCCAGCAGTTACTCCAGGAGCACAGATACGCAGTATTTT

v_gene: TRBV7-9
d_gene: NA
j_gene: TRBJ1-3
abundance: NA
CDR3aa: CASSPSVVTGNTIYF
CDR3nt: TGTGCCAGCAGCCCATCGGTAGTAACTGGAAACACCATATATTTT

v_gene: TRBV28
d_gene: TRBD1
j_gene: TRBJ1-6
abundance: NA
CDR3aa: CASNKAGTGFYNSPLHF
CDR3nt: TGTGCCAGCAACAAGGCCGGGACAGGGTTTTATAATTCACCCCTCCACTTT

v_gene: TRBV5-1
d_gene: TRBD1
j_gene: TRBJ2-7
abundance: NA
CDR3aa: CASSLDRGRSEQYF
CDR3nt: TGCGCCAGCAGCTTGGACAGGGGGCGTAGCGAGCAGTACTTC

v_gene: TRBV28
d_gene: NA
j_gene: TRBJ1-1
abundance: NA
CDR3aa: CASSLRGGGFTEAFF
CDR3nt: TGTGCCAGCAGTTTACGGGGGGGTGGGTTCACTGAAGCTTTCTTT

v_gene: TRBV25-1
d_gene: NA
j_gene: TRBJ1-1
abundance: few
CDR3aa: CASSEPGGLNTEAFF
CDR3nt: TGTGCCAGCAGTGAACCCGGGGGGCTGAACACTGAAGCTTTCTTT

v_gene: TRBV7-3
d_gene: TRBD2
j_gene: TRBJ2-7
abundance: NA
CDR3aa: CASSLTGGIAYEQYF
CDR3nt: TGTGCCAGCAGCTTAACGGGAGGGATAGCCTACGAGCAGTACTTC

v_gene: TRBV14
d_gene: NA
j_gene: TRBJ2-3
abundance: NA
CDR3aa: CASSQGRGARGTDTQYF
CDR3nt: TGTGCCAGCAGCCAAGGGCGCGGGGCTCGAGGCACAGATACGCAGTATTTT

v_gene: TRBV20-1
d_gene: NA
j_gene: TRBJ1-5
abundance: NA
CDR3aa: CSAQDGGPQHF
CDR3nt: TGCAGTGCTCAAGACGGAGGGCCCCAGCATTTT

v_gene: TRBV7-9
d_gene: TRBD1
j_gene: TRBJ2-5
abundance: NA
CDR3aa: CASSMTGLGETQYF
CDR3nt: TGTGCCAGCAGCATGACAGGGTTGGGGGAGACCCAGTACTTC

v_gene: TRBV15
d_gene: TRBD1
j_gene: TRBJ1-1
abundance: NA
CDR3aa: CATSHRGPENTEAFF
CDR3nt: TGTGCCACTTCCCACAGGGGGCCGGAGAACACTGAAGCTTTCTTT

v_gene: TRBV4-2
d_gene: NA
j_gene: TRBJ2-3
abundance: NA
CDR3aa: CASSSRGADTQYF
CDR3nt: TGTGCCAGCAGCTCCCGGGGAGCAGATACGCAGTATTTT

v_gene: TRBV2
d_gene: NA
j_gene: TRBJ1-6
abundance: few
CDR3aa: CASRRSFYSPLHF
CDR3nt: TGTGCCAGCAGGAGGAGCTTCTATTCACCCCTCCACTTT

v_gene: TRBV5-1
d_gene: NA
j_gene: TRBJ1-2
abundance: NA
CDR3aa: CASRDEGLGGATF
CDR3nt: TGCGCCAGCAGGGACGAAGGCCTGGGGGGAGCCACCTTC

v_gene: TRBV27
d_gene: TRBD1
j_gene: TRBJ1-2
abundance: few
CDR3aa: CASSSHQSGTGAYGYTF
CDR3nt: TGTGCCAGCAGTTCCCATCAATCCGGGACAGGGGCCTATGGCTACACCTTC

v_gene: TRBV12-2
d_gene: NA
j_gene: TRBJ2-7
abundance: NA
CDR3aa: CASRSSSYEQYF
CDR3nt: TGTGCAAGTCGCTCCTCTTCCTACGAGCAGTACTTC

v_gene: TRBV2
d_gene: TRBD2
j_gene: TRBJ2-3
abundance: NA
CDR3aa: CASSVSGGRTLSTDTQYF
CDR3nt: TGTGCCAGCAGTGTCAGCGGGGGCCGGACTCTCAGCACAGATACGCAGTATTTT

v_gene: TRBV27
d_gene: NA
j_gene: TRBJ2-1
abundance: NA
CDR3aa: CASTSGQGGNEQFF
CDR3nt: TGTGCCAGCACCTCAGGGCAGGGGGGAAATGAGCAGTTCTTC

v_gene: TRBV5-4
d_gene: NA
j_gene: TRBJ2-3
abundance: once
CDR3aa: CASSSDWLSTDTQYF
CDR3nt: TGTGCCAGCAGCTCCGACTGGTTAAGCACAGATACGCAGTATTTT

v_gene: TRBV7-8
d_gene: NA
j_gene: TRBJ1-4
abundance: NA
CDR3aa: CASSLSGVTNGEKLFF
CDR3nt: TGTGCCAGCAGCTTATCAGGCGTCACGAATGGTGAAAAACTGTTTTTT